Listed here are 10 T cell receptor beta chains from one sample, sequenced in a study of T-cell memory formation after mild COVID-19. A single record per CDR3 protein comes from TCRdb applying MiXCR to the 5' RACE reads. Altogether 500,000 to 550,000 distinct CDR3 sequences are present, roughly 22% being singletons, with the ten largest covering around 12%. The sequenced sample consisted of PBMCs or a T cell subset sorted from them (not recorded which). These TCRs come from an adult woman who had mild COVID-19 (a few samples of this study predate the infection). Cell type and time point are not known.

This rearrangement joins TRBV12-3 or TRBV12-4 to TRBJ1-5; D is uncertain. This CDR3 comprises 14 residues. Trimming removed 2 bases at V and 6 bases at J, with 11 bases between. CDR3 nucleotides: TGTGCCAGCAGTTTATCCGGGTCAACTCAGCCCCAGCATTTT. This codes for CASSLSGSTQPQHF.

The chain couples TRBV12-3 or TRBV12-4 to TRBJ1-1; D may be TRBD1 (5 bases). The V and J ends lost 3 bases and 11 bases respectively, with 16 bases between them. The CDR3 length is 13 residues. Here the CDR3 reads CASSFHQGAQAFF. DNA of the CDR3: TGTGCCAGCAGTTTTCACCAGGGCGCCCAGGCTTTCTTT.

This sequence joins TRBV12-3 or TRBV12-4 and TRBJ2-7; D gene uncertain. The V and J ends lost 7 bases and 2 bases respectively, with 9 bases between them. This CDR3 is 12 amino acids long. For the CDR3, the DNA is TGTGCCAGCACCACCGACACCTACGAGCAGTACTTC. It codes for CASTTDTYEQYF.

This clonotype was seen a handful of times. The gene calls are TRBV4-2 and TRBJ2-1; the D is unclear. The CDR3 contains 15 residues. Germline lookup yields CDR1 LGHNA and CDR2 YNFKEQ. V was trimmed by 7 bases and J by 5 bases, leaving 18 bases between them. The CDR3 sequence: CASTDNPRAHNEQFF. For the CDR3, the DNA is TGTGCCAGCACCGACAACCCCCGGGCCCACAATGAGCAGTTCTTC.

This clonotype came up a few times. The rearrangement joins TRBV12-3 or TRBV12-4 to TRBJ1-5; the D is unclear. The V end was cut by 7 bases, the J end by 0 bases, with 7 bases between. This CDR3 comprises 13 residues. The CDR3 DNA reads TGTGCCAGCACCGGAAATAGCAATCAGCCCCAGCATTTT. Its translation is CASTGNSNQPQHF.

This clonotype was observed a few times. The V gene is TRBV5-1, the J gene TRBJ1-1, with TRBD1 identical over 8 bases. V gave up 4 bases and J gave up 2 bases; unmatched junction bases: 4. The germline V gene has CDR1 SGHRS and CDR2 YFSETQ. The CDR3 loop spans 14 amino acids. CDR3 DNA sequence: TGCGCCAGCAGCAGTGACAGGGGTAACACTGAAGCTTTCTTT. Translating it yields CASSSDRGNTEAFF.

This rearrangement joins TRBV29-1 to TRBJ1-1; D unclear. V lost 7 bases, J lost 6 bases, and 9 bases lay in between. The CDR3 is 10 amino acids. Per germline, CDR1 SQVTM and CDR2 ANQGSEA. The CDR3 sequence is CSAVEAEAFF. CDR3 coding DNA: TGCAGCGCGGTTGAGGCTGAAGCTTTCTTT.

This clonotype has only a few counts. The chain is built from TRBV20-1 and TRBJ2-3; 8 positions match TRBD2. The J segment lost 1 base and the V segment lost 6 bases, leaving 9 bases of the junction unmatched. Germline CDR1 and CDR2: DFQATT and SNEGSKA (reference sequence). The CDR3 consists of 15 residues. DNA of the CDR3: TGCAGTGCCCCACCCTGGCGGGGGGGCACAGATACGCAGTATTTT. It codes for CSAPPWRGGTDTQYF.

The chain recombines TRBV20-1 with TRBJ2-1; D unresolved. This CDR3 is built from 13 residues. Germline loops: CDR1 DFQATT, CDR2 SNEGSKA (reference sequence). Trimming removed 0 bases at V and 3 bases at J, with 6 bases between. In DNA, the CDR3 is TGCAGTGCTAGAGAGGGTGTCTACAATGAGCAGTTCTTC. Translated: CSAREGVYNEQFF.

The gene calls are TRBV5-4 and TRBJ1-2; perhaps TRBD1 as D (5 bases). Trimming removed 4 bases at V and 8 bases at J, with 15 bases between. The germline V gene has CDR1 SGHNT and CDR2 YYREEE (reference sequence). This CDR3 contains 13 residues. The DNA of the CDR3 is TGTGCCAGCAGCATTGAGGGGCCAACCGGCTACACCTTC. Protein: CASSIEGPTGYTF. The whole variable domain, remainder taken from reference TRBV5-4 and TRBJ1-2, is ETGVTQSPTHLIKTRGQQVTLRCSSQSGHNTVSWYQQALGQGPQFIFQYYREEENGRGNFPPRFSGLQFPNYSSELNVNALELDDSALYLCASSIEGPTGYTFGSGTRLTVV.